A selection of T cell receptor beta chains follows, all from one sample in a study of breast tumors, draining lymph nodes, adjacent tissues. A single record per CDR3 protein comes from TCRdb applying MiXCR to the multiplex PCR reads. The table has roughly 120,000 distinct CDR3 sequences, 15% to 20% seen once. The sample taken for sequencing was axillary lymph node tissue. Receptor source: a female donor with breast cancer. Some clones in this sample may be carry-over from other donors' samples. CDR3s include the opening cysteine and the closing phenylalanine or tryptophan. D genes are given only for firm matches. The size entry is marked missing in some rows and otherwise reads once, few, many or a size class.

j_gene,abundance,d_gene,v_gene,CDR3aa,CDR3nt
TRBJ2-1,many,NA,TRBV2,CASSDGGGPSGAEQFF,TGTGCCAGCAGTGATGGCGGGGGCCCATCTGGTGCTGAGCAGTTCTTC
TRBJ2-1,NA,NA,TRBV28,CASSLFRGGNEQFF,TGTGCCAGCAGTTTATTTAGGGGGGGGAATGAGCAGTTCTTC
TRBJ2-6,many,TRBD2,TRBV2,CATGGSGANVLTF,TGTGCCACCGGGGGGTCTGGGGCCAACGTCCTGACTTTC
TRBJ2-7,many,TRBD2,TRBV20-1,CSARGRELYYEQYF,TGCAGTGCTAGAGGGCGGGAGCTTTACTACGAGCAGTACTTC
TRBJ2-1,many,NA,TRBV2,CASREGAGNEQFF,TGTGCCTCACGGGAGGGGGCAGGGAATGAGCAGTTCTTC
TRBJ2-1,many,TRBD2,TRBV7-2,CASSLVELAGGDEQFF,TGTGCCAGCAGCTTAGTGGAACTAGCGGGAGGGGATGAGCAGTTCTTC
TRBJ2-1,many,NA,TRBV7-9,CASTSGGGGLEQFF,TGTGCCAGCACCTCGGGGGGAGGGGGCCTTGAGCAGTTCTTC
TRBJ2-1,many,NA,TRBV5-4,CASSFRAIEQFF,TGTGCCAGCAGCTTCCGCGCTATTGAGCAGTTCTTC
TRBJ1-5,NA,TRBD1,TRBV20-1,CSARARVVGQGESRSGNQPQHF,TGCAGTGCTAGAGCCCGTGTTGTAGGACAGGGCGAATCCCGTTCTGGCAATCAGCCCCAGCATTTT
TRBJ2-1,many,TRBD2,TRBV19,CASRSGLAGENNEQFF,TGTGCCAGTAGATCGGGACTAGCGGGGGAGAACAATGAGCAGTTCTTC
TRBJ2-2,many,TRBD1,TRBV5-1,CASSSTGTVAGELFF,TGCGCCAGCAGCTCCACCGGGACAGTTGCCGGGGAGCTGTTTTTT
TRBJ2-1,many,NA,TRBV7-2,CASSPGASGSNEQFF,TGTGCCAGCAGCCCAGGGGCCTCGGGGAGTAATGAGCAGTTCTTC
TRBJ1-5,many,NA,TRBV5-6,CASSGMSMDQPQHF,TGTGCCAGCAGCGGTATGAGCATGGATCAGCCCCAGCATTTT
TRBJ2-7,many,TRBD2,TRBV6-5,CASSDPGLGAREQYF,TGTGCCAGCAGTGATCCGGGACTAGGGGCGCGCGAGCAGTACTTC
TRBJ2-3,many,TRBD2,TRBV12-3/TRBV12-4,CASRLAGGIIDTQYF,TGTGCCAGCAGGCTAGCGGGGGGCATCATAGATACGCAGTATTTT
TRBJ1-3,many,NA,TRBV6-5,CASSYQGAFGNTIYF,TGTGCCAGCAGTTACCAAGGGGCTTTTGGAAACACCATATATTTT
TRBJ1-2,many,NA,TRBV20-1,CSAKEGNYGYTF,TGCAGTGCTAAGGAAGGGAACTATGGCTACACCTTC
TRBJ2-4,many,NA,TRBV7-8,CASSVDRDIQYF,TGTGCCAGCAGCGTAGACCGGGACATTCAGTACTTC
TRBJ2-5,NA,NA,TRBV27,CASSPTGQWADETQYF,TGTGCCAGCAGCCCTACCGGACAGTGGGCTGATGAGACCCAGTACTTC
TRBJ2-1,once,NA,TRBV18,CTSSPGPNEQFF,TGTACCAGCTCACCCGGACCCAATGAGCAGTTCTTC
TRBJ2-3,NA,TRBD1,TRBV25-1,CASSELGGADTQYF,TGTGCCAGCAGTGAATTAGGGGGCGCAGATACGCAGTATTTT
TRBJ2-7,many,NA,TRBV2,CASKGSASAYEQYF,TGTGCCAGCAAGGGCTCCGCATCGGCCTACGAGCAGTACTTC
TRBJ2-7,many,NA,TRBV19,CASTRVFADYEQYF,TGTGCCAGCACTAGGGTGTTTGCGGACTACGAGCAGTACTTC
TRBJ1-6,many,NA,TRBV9,CASSVKVGPNSPLHF,TGTGCCAGCAGCGTAAAGGTGGGACCTAATTCACCCCTCCACTTT
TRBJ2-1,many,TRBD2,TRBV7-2,CASSLTSGSGGNEQFF,TGTGCCAGCAGCTTAACTAGCGGGAGCGGTGGTAATGAGCAGTTCTTC
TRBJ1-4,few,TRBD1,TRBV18,CASSGQGNEKLFF,TGTGCCAGCTCAGGACAGGGTAATGAAAAACTGTTTTTT
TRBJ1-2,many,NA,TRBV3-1,CASSQAVYGYTF,TGTGCCAGCAGCCAAGCAGTATATGGCTACACCTTC
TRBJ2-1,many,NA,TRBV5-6,CASSLWYNEQFF,TGTGCCAGCAGCTTGTGGTACAATGAGCAGTTCTTC
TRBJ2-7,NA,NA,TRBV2,CASMGGGYAYF,TGTGCCAGCATGGGCGGCGGTTACGCGTACTTC
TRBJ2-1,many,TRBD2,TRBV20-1,CSARVAASGGNSYNEQFF,TGCAGTGCTAGAGTTGCGGCTAGCGGAGGGAACTCCTACAATGAGCAGTTCTTC
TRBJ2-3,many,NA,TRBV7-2,CASSLDPGRAGDTQYF,TGTGCCAGCAGCTTAGATCCGGGCAGGGCTGGTGATACGCAGTATTTT
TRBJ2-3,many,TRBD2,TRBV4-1,CASSQVAGGLTDTQYF,TGCGCCAGCAGCCAGGTAGCGGGGGGTCTCACAGATACGCAGTATTTT
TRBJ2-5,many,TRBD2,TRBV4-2,CASSQTGGQETQYF,TGTGCCAGCAGCCAGACCGGGGGGCAAGAGACCCAGTACTTC
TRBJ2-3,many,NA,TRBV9,CASSGRGGLGDTQYF,TGTGCCAGCAGCGGGAGGGGAGGTTTGGGAGATACGCAGTATTTT
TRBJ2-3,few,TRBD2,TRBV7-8,CASSLAGMAGGSTDTQYF,TGTGCCAGCAGCTTAGCTGGCATGGCGGGGGGTAGCACAGATACGCAGTATTTT
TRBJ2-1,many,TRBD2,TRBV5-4,CASSLGTSGGSSYNEQFF,TGTGCCAGCAGCTTAGGGACTAGCGGGGGAAGCTCCTACAATGAGCAGTTCTTC
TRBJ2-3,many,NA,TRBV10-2,CASSESRGDTQYF,TGCGCCAGCAGTGAGTCTAGGGGAGATACGCAGTATTTT
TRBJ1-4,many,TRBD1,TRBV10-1,CASSETGGVGEKLFF,TGCGCCAGCAGTGAGACAGGGGGCGTCGGGGAAAAACTGTTTTTT
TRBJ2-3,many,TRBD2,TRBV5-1,CASSLTGGFTDTQYF,TGCGCCAGCAGCTTGACGGGGGGGTTTACAGATACGCAGTATTTT